The 18 T cell receptor beta chains below all came from one sample that was sequenced in a study of blood T cell repertoires in COVID-19. Sequencing was performed with immunoSEQ multiplex PCR; in TCRdb, only in-frame clones are kept and a portion is missing. The sample comprises about 360,000 clones, around 88% of which are singletons, and around 7.4% rests with the top ten. Sequenced: peripheral blood. Every receptor here comes from a woman aged 55-69 years with COVID-19, enrolled during active disease.

The V and J genes are TRBV4-1 and TRBJ1-2; D uncertain. The CDR3 spans 17 residues. V lost 1 base, J lost 6 bases, and 21 bases lay in between. Germline CDR1 and CDR2: MGHRA and YSYEKL. In nucleotides, the CDR3 is TGCGCCAGCAGCCAAGGCACCCCGGTACTTGTCCGCGATGGCTACACCTTC. Translation gives CASSQGTPVLVRDGYTF.

The genes are TRBV30 and TRBJ1-2, with 11 bases lining up with TRBD1. CDR1 and CDR2 from the germline V gene are GTSNPN and SVGIG (reference sequence). Germline trimming cut 7 bases from V and 2 bases from J; bases unmatched to any gene: 3. The CDR3 is made up of 13 amino acids. CDR3 coding DNA: TGTGCCTCCCGGGACAGGGGGAACTATGGCTACACCTTC. This codes for CASRDRGNYGYTF.

The CDR3 bases are TGTGCCAGCAGCCCCAGGGGAACTGAAGCTTTCTTT. This sequence encodes CASSPRGTEAFF. V gene TRBV7-8 combines with J gene TRBJ1-1, with TRBD1 as a possible D gene (6 bases). Germline values: CDR1 SGHVS, CDR2 FQNEAQ. V was shortened by 5 bases and J by 5 bases, with 9 bases between the two germline ends. The length of the CDR3 is 12 residues.

The chain employs TRBV3-1 (or the pseudogene TRBV3-2) and TRBJ1-1; D is uncertain. The CDR3 runs 12 residues. The germline V and J ends were trimmed by 1 base and 8 bases, with 8 bases remaining between them. The germline V gene encodes CDR1 LGHDT and CDR2 YNNKEL (reference sequence). The CDR3: CASSQVSSEAFF. The CDR3 bases are TGTGCCAGCAGCCAAGTGAGTTCCGAAGCTTTCTTT.

This sequence joins TRBV18 and TRBJ1-1, with 7 bases fitting TRBD1. V lost 3 bases, J lost 1 base, and 5 bases stayed unmatched. The CDR3 has 15 residues. Germline CDR1 KGHSH, CDR2 LQKENI. CDR3 in amino acids: CASSPVQGKNTEAFF. The CDR3 DNA reads as TGTGCCAGCTCACCCGTACAGGGGAAGAACACTGAAGCTTTCTTT.

V and J are TRBV5-1 and TRBJ2-1; 10 bases map to TRBD2. The CDR3 covers 15 residues. V lost 4 bases, J lost 6 bases, and 7 bases stayed unmatched. CDR1 is SGHRS and CDR2 is YFSETQ in the germline V gene. The CDR3 loop is CASSLGLAMGNEQFF. The CDR3 DNA reads TGCGCCAGCAGCCTGGGACTAGCGATGGGCAATGAGCAGTTCTTC.

The chain recombines TRBV5-1 with TRBJ2-7; 7 nucleotides match TRBD1. With V trimmed by 0 bases and J by 2 bases, 5 bases remained unmatched. The CDR3 consists of 15 residues. Germline V gene lookup returns CDR1 SGHRS and CDR2 YFSETQ. The DNA for the CDR3 is TGCGCCAGCAGCTTGGCCCCACAGGGGACCTACGAGCAGTACTTC. This sequence encodes CASSLAPQGTYEQYF.

This clone has just a few counts. The chain couples TRBV3-1 (or the pseudogene TRBV3-2) to TRBJ1-2; 7 bases fit TRBD1. Germline assignment: CDR1 LGHDT and CDR2 YNNKEL (reference sequence). V dropped 2 bases and J dropped 1; count of bases not matched to a gene: 10. This CDR3 contains 17 residues. CDR3 nucleotides: TGTGCCAGCAGCCAATCCGACAGGGCTTACTATAACTATGGCTACACCTTC. Amino acid sequence: CASSQSDRAYYNYGYTF.

This clone was observed a handful of times. The chain employs TRBV7-9 and TRBJ2-3; 7 bases map to TRBD2. CDR1 SEHNR and CDR2 FQNEAQ come from the germline V gene (reference sequence). The CDR3 loop spans 14 amino acids. Trimming took 3 bases from V and 2 from J; bases not matched to a gene: 2. CDR3 amino acids: CASSFRDYTDTQYF. As DNA, the CDR3 is TGTGCCAGCAGCTTTCGGGACTACACAGATACGCAGTATTTT.

CDR3 sequence: CASSKGTSGGNEQFF. The CDR3 DNA follows: TGTGCCAGCAGTAAGGGGACTAGCGGGGGGAATGAGCAGTTCTTC. V gene TRBV2 combines with J gene TRBJ2-1; 15 bases agree with TRBD2. The CDR3 consists of 15 residues. CDR1 and CDR2 from the germline V gene are SNHLY and FYNNEI. The V segment lost 5 bases and the J segment 7 bases; nucleotides outside the gene matches: 3.

The V call is TRBV20-1, the J call TRBJ2-7; D gene ambiguous. The V end lost 6 bases, the J end lost 3 bases, and 9 bases lay between the germline ends. CDR1 is DFQATT, CDR2 SNEGSKA, per germline (reference sequence). The CDR3 runs 11 residues. The CDR3 loop is CSAPVIYEQYF. The CDR3 DNA sequence: TGCAGTGCCCCGGTAATCTACGAGCAGTACTTC.

The chain links TRBV5-6 to TRBJ1-2; D not resolved. The V end was cut by 0 bases, the J end by 4 bases, with 7 bases between. The CDR3 has 13 amino acids. From germline, CDR1 is SGHDT and CDR2 YYEEEE. CDR3 DNA: TGTGCCAGCAGCTTGGAAGCGGCCTATGGCTACACCTTC. Its translation: CASSLEAAYGYTF.

The rearrangement links TRBV9 to TRBJ2-5; 8 nucleotides match TRBD2. Per the germline V gene, CDR1 is SGDLS and CDR2 is YYNGEE. The CDR3 is 14 amino acids. V was pared by 2 bases and J by 2 bases, with 2 bases of the junction left unmatched. CDR3 sequence: CASSVGGVQETQYF. Here the CDR3 DNA reads TGTGCCAGCAGCGTCGGGGGGGTACAAGAGACCCAGTACTTC. Combining the CDR3 with reference TRBV9 and TRBJ2-5 gives the whole variable domain DSGVTQTPKHLITATGQRVTLRCSPRSGDLSVYWYQQSLDQGLQFLIQYYNGEERAKGNILERFSAQQFPDLHSELNLSSLELGDSALYFCASSVGGVQETQYFGPGTRLLVL.

This clone was counted a single time. The chain uses TRBV7-9 and TRBJ1-1; no reliable D call. This CDR3 spans 14 amino acids. V gave up 5 bases and J gave up 0 bases, with 10 bases separating them. The germline V gene encodes CDR1 SEHNR and CDR2 FQNEAQ (reference sequence). CDR3 DNA: TGTGCCAGCAGCGGACTCCTGATGAACACTGAAGCTTTCTTT. Translation: CASSGLLMNTEAFF.

The chain employs TRBV7-2 and TRBJ2-1; 7 bases are a match to TRBD2. This CDR3 has 16 amino acids. Trimming cost V 4 bases and J 5 bases; bases outside gene matches: 11. Germline V gene sequence: CDR1 SGHTA, CDR2 FQGNSA. CDR3 DNA: TGTGCCAGCAGCTACCCGGGAGGCTTAAGAAACAATGAGCAGTTCTTC. Protein: CASSYPGGLRNNEQFF. Looking up the rest from reference TRBV7-2 and TRBJ2-1 gives the full variable domain: GAGVSQSPSNKVTEKGKDVELRCDPISGHTALYWYRQSLGQGLEFLIYFQGNSAPDKSGLPSDRFSAERTGGSVSTLTIQRTQQEDSAVYLCASSYPGGLRNNEQFFGPGTRLTVL.

V gene TRBV19 combines with J gene TRBJ1-6; no clear D. CDR1 is LNHDA, CDR2 SQIVND, per germline (reference sequence). With 7 bases removed from V and 5 bases from J, the gap between germline ends came to 15 bases. The CDR3 has 15 amino acids. The CDR3 region has the DNA TGTGCCAGTACCCGACGCGAGGGAAATAATTCACCCCTCCACTTT. Residues: CASTRREGNNSPLHF.

The rearrangement uses TRBV7-2 and TRBJ1-2, with D possibly being TRBD1 (6 bases). CDR1 SGHTA and CDR2 FQGNSA come from the germline V gene. The CDR3 has 15 amino acids. Trimming removed 0 bases from V and 4 bases from J, with 12 bases in between. The chain's CDR3 is CASSLALGGTYGYTF. The CDR3 coding sequence is TGTGCCAGCAGCTTAGCGCTAGGGGGAACCTATGGCTACACCTTC.

In this sample, this clone turned up once. J is TRBJ2-5 and V is TRBV3-1 (or the pseudogene TRBV3-2), with 7 bases aligning to TRBD2. The V gene end was trimmed by 6 bases and the J gene end by 3 bases; junction bases not matched to a gene: 10. CDR3 length: 15 amino acids. The V gene's germline CDR1 is LGHDT and CDR2 YNNKEL (reference sequence). The DNA for the CDR3 is TGTGCCAGCAGTTATACCGGGGGGTTAAAAGAGACCCAGTACTTC. Amino acid sequence: CASSYTGGLKETQYF.